The 5 T cell receptor beta chains presented below share a single source sample, sequenced in a study of shared clonotypes between healthy human individuals. Some clones are missing from TCRdb's copy, which holds only in-frame ones; the method was immunoSEQ multiplex PCR. The sample has approximately 120,000 clones, around 65% seen once; the top ten hold roughly 24%. Sequencing was carried out using memory CD8+ T cells sorted from blood. Described subset: CD45RO+ cells pooled with CCR7-negative TemRA cells. These receptors were collected from a woman aged 25 to 45 in good health.

V usage is TRBV5-6 and J usage is TRBJ2-6, with D perhaps TRBD1 (6 bases). The CDR3 totals 18 residues. CDR1 is SGHDT, CDR2 YYEEEE, per germline. Trimming shortened V by 4 bases and J by 2 bases, and 19 bases separated the two germline ends. The CDR3 DNA reads as TGTGCCAGCAGCGCAGCACAGGGTCGCTATGCTGGGGCCAACGTCCTGACTTTC. Its translation is CASSAAQGRYAGANVLTF.

This clone appeared many times. This chain connects TRBV4-1 to TRBJ1-3; D remains unclear. V was trimmed by 0 bases and J by 4 bases, leaving 10 bases between them. In germline, CDR1 is MGHRA, CDR2 YSYEKL. CDR3 length equals 15 residues. The CDR3 DNA sequence: TGCGCCAGCAGCCAAGATCTTGGTCACGGAAACACCATATATTTT. The encoded protein is CASSQDLGHGNTIYF.

This clone was picked up many times. The chain employs TRBV5-1 and TRBJ1-1; D unresolved. With 2 bases removed from V and 2 bases from J, the gap between germline ends came to 7 bases. Germline V gene lookup returns CDR1 SGHRS and CDR2 YFSETQ. The CDR3 consists of 13 residues. The CDR3 DNA reads TGCGCCAGCAGCTTTGCGATCAACACTGAAGCTTTCTTT. The encoded protein is CASSFAINTEAFF.

The chain uses TRBV5-8 and TRBJ2-7, with 8 bases aligning to TRBD2. This CDR3 is 15 amino acids long. The V segment lost 4 bases and the J segment 1 base; nucleotides outside the gene matches: 7. CDR1 and CDR2 (germline): SGHTS, YDEGEE. CDR3 residues: CASSRAGRGSYEQYF. CDR3 DNA: TGTGCCAGCAGCAGGGCCGGGAGGGGGTCCTACGAGCAGTACTTC.

For the CDR3, the DNA is TGTGCCAGCAGTTTATGGCTTCAGAGAACTGAAGCTTTCTTT. It codes for CASSLWLQRTEAFF. V is TRBV28 and J is TRBJ1-1; D unclear. Germline-derived CDR1 and CDR2 are MDHEN and SYDVKM. V was clipped by 0 bases and J by 5 bases, with 10 bases between them. This CDR3 region has 14 residues.